A single sample gave rise to the 13 T cell receptor beta chains below, sequenced in a study of T cell responses to AZD1222 COVID-19 vaccine. Sequenced by immunoSEQ multiplex PCR; TCRdb stores in-frame clones only, minus some. The repertoire holds around 100,000 clones, with around 87% as singletons. Sequenced material: peripheral blood, taken on day 0 of MenACWY control vaccination. These receptors were taken from an adult in good health.

The CDR3 bases are TGCGCCAGCAGTCTTGGGGGGCCTAACTATGGCTACACCTTC. Residues: CASSLGGPNYGYTF. V and J are TRBV5-1 and TRBJ1-2; TRBD1 is a possible D gene (6 bases). The CDR3 is 14 residues long. Trimming left V 5 bases short and J 0 bases short, with 11 bases between. Germline-derived CDR1 and CDR2 are SGHRS and YFSETQ.

Here the CDR3 DNA reads TGTGCCAGCAGCTTAGGGCAGGGCAACACTGAAGCTTTCTTT. Its protein product is CASSLGQGNTEAFF. The chain links TRBV7-2 to TRBJ1-1; TRBD1 is a possible D gene (5 bases). The CDR3 totals 14 residues. V was cut by 1 base and J by 2 bases, with 8 bases left in between. Germline V gives CDR1 SGHTA, CDR2 FQGNSA.

The chain has TRBV7-9 and TRBJ1-2; D uncertain. This CDR3 comprises 14 residues. Trimming removed 4 bases from V and 8 bases from J, with 17 bases in between. Germline V lookup: CDR1 SEHNR, CDR2 FQNEAQ (reference sequence). CDR3 DNA: TGTGCCAGCAGCTCCAACACCTACCAACGGGGCTACACCTTC. It encodes CASSSNTYQRGYTF.

The J gene is TRBJ1-5, the V gene TRBV7-9; 7 bases are a match to TRBD1. Germline values: CDR1 SEHNR, CDR2 FQNEAQ (reference sequence). CDR3 length equals 15 residues. V dropped 2 bases and J dropped 2; count of bases not matched to a gene: 3. The CDR3 DNA follows: TGTGCCAGCAGCTTAACAGGGGTGGGCAATCAGCCCCAGCATTTT. Translated, it gives CASSLTGVGNQPQHF.

The chain has TRBV11-2 and TRBJ2-7; no clear D gene. The CDR3 is 14 residues long. Per germline, CDR1 SGHAT and CDR2 FQNNGV. V shed 1 base and J shed 3 bases, with 10 bases lying between them. The CDR3 DNA reads as TGTGCCAGCAGCTTAGGGGTCATAGACTACGAGCAGTACTTC. Protein product: CASSLGVIDYEQYF.

Details on this clone: Additional DNA sequences in this sample encode the identical CDR3. V usage is TRBV4-3 and J usage is TRBJ1-5, with D uncertain. The CDR3 runs to 15 residues. V was pared by 0 bases and J by 2 bases, with 8 bases between. Per germline, CDR1 LGHNA and CDR2 YSLEER. DNA of the CDR3: TGCGCCAGCAGCCAAGATAGAGATGGCAATCAGCCCCAGCATTTT. Translating it yields CASSQDRDGNQPQHF.

The chain combines TRBV9 with TRBJ1-2; weak D call: TRBD1 (5 bases). Germline V lookup: CDR1 SGDLS, CDR2 YYNGEE. V shed 2 bases and J shed 6 bases, with 14 bases lying between them. The CDR3 consists of 14 residues. Here the CDR3 reads CASSVEPRDHGYTF. In DNA, the CDR3 is TGTGCCAGCAGCGTCGAGCCCCGGGACCATGGCTACACCTTC.

The rearrangement uses TRBV27 and TRBJ2-1; D is ambiguous. CDR3 size: 15 residues. V shed 8 bases and J shed 0 bases, with 14 bases lying between them. Germline V gene sequence: CDR1 MNHEY, CDR2 SMNVEV (reference sequence). The CDR3 DNA reads TGTGCCAGCTCAACCTCGCGGAGCTCCTACAATGAGCAGTTCTTC. Translation gives CASSTSRSSYNEQFF.

This clone was seen a single time. The chain recombines TRBV30 with TRBJ1-2; TRBD1 matches at 7 bases. CDR1 is GTSNPN, CDR2 SVGIG, per germline (reference sequence). Germline trimming cut 3 bases from V and 5 bases from J; bases unmatched to any gene: 6. The CDR3 totals 13 residues. In DNA, the CDR3 is TGTGCCTGGAGGGCGGGACAGCCTTATGGCTACACCTTC. Protein product: CAWRAGQPYGYTF.

The rearrangement joins TRBV7-2 to TRBJ2-1, with D uncertain. Germline V gene data show CDR1 as SGHTA and CDR2 as FQGNSA. This CDR3 region has 13 residues. The V gene lost 1 base and the J gene lost 5 bases, with 6 bases spanning the gap. CDR3 protein: CASSLGSNNEQFF. CDR3 sequence (DNA): TGTGCCAGCAGCTTAGGCTCGAACAATGAGCAGTTCTTC.

The chain carries TRBV2 and TRBJ2-5; D may be TRBD1 (6 bases). The ends were cut back, 5 bases at V and 4 bases at J, with 11 bases in the middle. In germline, CDR1 is SNHLY, CDR2 FYNNEI. There are 13 residues in the CDR3. CDR3 nucleotides: TGTGCCAGCAGTACAGGGTTGGCAGAGACCCAGTACTTC. Its protein product is CASSTGLAETQYF.

This clone occurred once. The genes are TRBV3-1 (or the pseudogene TRBV3-2) and TRBJ2-3; 11 bases line up with TRBD2. The CDR3 has 16 residues. Losses at the gene ends were 5 bases for V and 2 bases for J; bases not matched to a gene: 6. Germline-derived CDR1 and CDR2 are LGHDT and YNNKEL (reference sequence). In DNA, the CDR3 is TGTGCCAGCAGCTATGGGACTAGCGGAAACACAGATACGCAGTATTTT. Its protein is CASSYGTSGNTDTQYF.

This chain uses TRBV7-2 with TRBJ2-1; TRBD2 matches at 11 bases. The germline V gene has CDR1 SGHTA and CDR2 FQGNSA. This CDR3 is 16 amino acids long. V dropped 5 bases and J dropped 9; count of bases not matched to a gene: 12. The CDR3 DNA reads TGTGCCAGCAGCCCCCAGAGGCTAGCGGGAGGAGGTGAGCAGTTCTTC. Translation: CASSPQRLAGGGEQFF.